This TCR beta chain was sequenced during a study of breast tumors, draining lymph nodes, adjacent tissues. Whole-study findings and limits: That most tumor T cells come from lymph nodes remained unproven. Tumor and nontumor repertoires were significantly more similar in luminal-like than in basal-like breast cancer. Tumor TCR diversity was below lymph nodes but above nontumor tissue.

The lymph nodes were axillary draining lymph nodes from breast cancer patients. TCRdb used MiXCR to reprocess the multiplex PCR reads, holding one entry per CDR3 protein. The table lists over 130,000 distinct CDR3 sequences, 32% of them singletons. V shed 3 bases and J shed 3 bases, with 10 bases lying between them. The length of the CDR3 is 14 residues. Germline loops: CDR1 SGHAT, CDR2 FQNNGV. This clonotype was seen many times. Its antigen is unknown. The sample consisted of axillary lymph node tissue. This chain joins TRBV11-2 and TRBJ2-3; D is ambiguous. The TCR was taken from a female donor with breast cancer. Some clones in this sample may be carry-over from other donors' samples. DNA for the CDR3: TGTGCCAGCAGCTTCGGCCCTGGAACAGATACGCAGTATTTT. Protein product: CASSFGPGTDTQYF.